The next 9 T cell receptor beta chains were all read from a single sample in a study of blood T cell repertoires in COVID-19. The data were produced by immunoSEQ multiplex PCR, yet TCRdb's version contains in-frame clones alone and is incomplete. The top ten clones hold 8% to 9.5% of a sample with 95,000 to 120,000 clones, nearly 90% of them seen once. The sequenced sample consisted of peripheral blood. These receptors originate from a woman between 65 and 79 years old who had recovered from COVID-19.

The rearrangement joins TRBV5-1 to TRBJ2-7, with D possibly matching TRBD2 (6 bases). The CDR3 has 15 residues. Trimming removed 4 bases from V and 0 bases from J, with 14 bases in between. The germline gives CDR1 SGHRS, CDR2 YFSETQ. CDR3 coding DNA: TGCGCCAGCAGCCCGTGGCAGGGAGGCTCCTACGAGCAGTACTTC. Protein sequence: CASSPWQGGSYEQYF.

Comments on this clone: Other DNA sequences within the sample encode an identical CDR3. The chain links TRBV30 to TRBJ1-3; D unclear. The ends were cut back, 0 bases at V and 4 bases at J, with 7 bases in the middle. Per the germline V gene, CDR1 is GTSNPN and CDR2 is SVGIG (reference sequence). The CDR3 consists of 13 residues. The DNA for the CDR3 is TGTGCCTGGAGTGTAGCCGGGGGAAACACCATATATTTT. It translates to CAWSVAGGNTIYF.

The chain couples TRBV28 to TRBJ2-5; 7 bases fit TRBD2. Germline CDR1 and CDR2: MDHEN and SYDVKM. J gave up 1 base and V 3 bases, and 2 bases lay outside the gene matches. This CDR3 spans 14 amino acids. CDR3 region: CASSLGGSQETQYF. CDR3 bases: TGTGCCAGCAGTTTGGGGGGGTCCCAAGAGACCCAGTACTTC.

This chain joins TRBV5-1 and TRBJ2-7; TRBD1 matches at 7 bases. J was trimmed by 5 bases and V by 4 bases; bases with no gene match: 6. Germline CDR1 and CDR2: SGHRS and YFSETQ. The CDR3 loop spans 13 amino acids. The CDR3 coding sequence is TGCGCCAGCAGCGGACAGGACATAAACGAGCAGTACTTC. Its protein product is CASSGQDINEQYF. Complete variable domain (other parts from reference TRBV5-1 and TRBJ2-7): KAGVTQTPRYLIKTRGQQVTLSCSPISGHRSVSWYQQTPGQGLQFLFEYFSETQRNKGNFPGRFSGRQFSNSRSEMNVSTLELGDSALYLCASSGQDINEQYFGPGTRLTVT.

The chain combines TRBV5-4 with TRBJ2-3; a weak D match, TRBD1 (5 bases). Germline V CDR1 and CDR2: SGHNT, YYREEE (reference sequence). CDR3 length equals 16 residues. Deletions cut 9 bases from V and 0 bases from J, with 20 bases between. This CDR3 reads CATKDGRTSSTDTQYF. CDR3 nucleotides: TGTGCCACCAAAGACGGACGGACATCTAGCACAGATACGCAGTATTTT. The whole variable domain, remainder taken from reference TRBV5-4 and TRBJ2-3, is ETGVTQSPTHLIKTRGQQVTLRCSSQSGHNTVSWYQQALGQGPQFIFQYYREEENGRGNFPPRFSGLQFPNYSSELNVNALELDDSALYLCATKDGRTSSTDTQYFGPGTRLTVL.

The genes are TRBV5-6 and TRBJ1-5; no clear D. The germline gives CDR1 SGHDT, CDR2 YYEEEE. Trimming took off 4 bases at V and 0 bases at J, with 5 bases between the two ends. The CDR3 is 13 amino acids. CDR3: CASSLYSNQPQHF. The CDR3 nucleotides are TGTGCCAGCAGCCTCTATAGCAATCAGCCCCAGCATTTT.

The chain recombines TRBV6-2 or TRBV6-3 with TRBJ2-2; 8 bases align to TRBD2. The CDR3 spans 16 residues. The germline CDR1 and CDR2 sequences are MNHEY and SVGEGT. Trimming removed 4 bases from V and 3 bases from J; junction bases left unmatched: 7. The CDR3 DNA reads as TGTGCCAGCAGTTTGTGGAGCGGGAGTTACACCGGGGAGCTGTTTTTT. Protein sequence: CASSLWSGSYTGELFF.

V usage is TRBV6-5 and J usage is TRBJ2-7; D might be TRBD2 (6 bases). Germline loops: CDR1 MNHEY, CDR2 SVGAGI. This CDR3 spans 15 amino acids. V was clipped by 7 bases and J by 3 bases, with 19 bases between them. The CDR3 loop reads CASTSWVGGSYEQYF. In DNA, the CDR3 is TGTGCCAGCACCTCTTGGGTCGGAGGGAGCTACGAGCAGTACTTC.

J is TRBJ2-2 and V is TRBV7-3; 13 nucleotides line up with TRBD2. V shed 5 bases and J 0 bases; nucleotides not matched to a gene: 9. The CDR3 length is 19 residues. The germline CDR1 and CDR2 sequences are SGHTA and FQGTGA. CDR3 residues: CASSMTPGLAGTNTGELFF. The CDR3 DNA is TGTGCCAGCAGCATGACGCCGGGACTAGCGGGAACGAACACCGGGGAGCTGTTTTTT.